This TCR beta chain appears in the sequencing data of a study of control samples from healthy donors and cancer patients. The assay was immunoSEQ multiplex PCR, and TCRdb's table has in-frame clones only and misses some. Of tens of thousands of clones listed, 85% to 90% are singletons. With 0 bases removed from V and 7 bases from J, the gap between germline ends came to 12 bases. The CDR3 totals 14 residues. Germline values: CDR1 KGHSH, CDR2 LQKENI. The sequencing input was blood. The receptor comes from a woman aged 55-70 years in good health. The gene calls are TRBV18 and TRBJ1-1, with D perhaps TRBD1 (6 bases). CDR3 nucleotides: TGTGCCAGCTCACCACCGGCAGACAGGAGTGAAGCTTTCTTT. This codes for CASSPPADRSEAFF.